Below, 7 T cell receptor beta chains from the same sample are listed, as sequenced in a study of cytomegalovirus exposure and HLA in healthy donors. Primers for the PCR totalled 60 Vbeta and 13 Jbeta. The repertoire was sequenced with immunoSEQ multiplex PCR; TCRdb's copy has only in-frame clones and lacks some. The sample consists of about 210,000 clones, over 80% of them appearing once. Material for sequencing was PBMCs. The source of these receptors is a woman in her fifties or sixties in good health and CMV-seropositive.

V and J are TRBV28 and TRBJ2-7, with 8 bases lining up with TRBD1. This CDR3 comprises 15 residues. Germline lookup yields CDR1 MDHEN and CDR2 SYDVKM. V lost 5 bases to trimming and J lost 3 bases; unmatched junction nucleotides: 9. CDR3 sequence (DNA): TGTGCCAGCAGTCTTGGGGTAGACAGGGGCTACGAGCAGTACTTC. Its protein is CASSLGVDRGYEQYF.

V is TRBV14 and J is TRBJ2-3; D ambiguous. Germline loops: CDR1 SGHDN, CDR2 FVKESK. The CDR3 has 13 amino acids. Trimming left V 3 bases short and J 9 bases short, with 13 bases between. The CDR3 loop is CASSQYLFKTQYF. The CDR3 nucleotides are TGTGCCAGCAGCCAGTACCTATTCAAGACGCAGTATTTT.

This sequence joins TRBV11-1 and TRBJ1-3; no reliable D call. Germline CDR1 reads SGHAT; CDR2 reads FQDESV (reference sequence). Trimming removed 3 bases from V and 3 bases from J, with 6 bases in between. The CDR3 has 13 residues. The chain's CDR3 is CASSFSGGNTIYF. The CDR3 DNA follows: TGTGCCAGCAGCTTTTCAGGTGGAAACACCATATATTTT.

The CDR3 region is CASSQDDSRWGYTF. CDR3 sequence (DNA): TGCGCCAGCAGCCAAGATGACAGCCGTTGGGGCTACACCTTC. The chain is built from TRBV4-1 and TRBJ1-2; D may be TRBD1 (5 bases). CDR3 length equals 14 residues. Germline loops: CDR1 MGHRA, CDR2 YSYEKL. V was cut by 0 bases and J by 8 bases, with 13 bases left in between.

On this clone itself: The junction departs from germline at one end; a sequencing error may be responsible. This rearrangement joins TRBV6-1 to TRBJ1-2, with 7 positions matching TRBD1. The CDR3 covers 14 residues. Germline loops: CDR1 MNHNS, CDR2 SASEGT. CDR3 in amino acids: CANSLDRANYGYTF. The CDR3 DNA follows: TGTGCCAACAGTCTAGACAGGGCTAACTATGGCTACACCTTC.

V usage is TRBV1 and J usage is TRBJ1-6. TRBV1 is shown as a pseudogene. There are 17 residues in the CDR3. The CDR3 is CTSSQVPCGTSNSPLHF. The DNA of the CDR3 is TGCACCAGCAGCCAAGTCCCTTGCGGAACTAGTAATTCACCCCTCCACTTT.

This chain uses TRBV6-6 with TRBJ1-2; 7 positions agree with TRBD1. V was clipped by 5 bases and J by 4 bases; unmatched bases: 4. Germline CDR1 MNHNY, CDR2 SVGAGI (reference sequence). This CDR3 is 13 amino acids long. CDR3 protein: CASSPGQIYGYTF. The DNA of the CDR3 is TGTGCCAGCAGTCCGGGACAGATCTATGGCTACACCTTC.